The next 22 T cell receptor beta chains were all read from a single sample in a study of blood T cell repertoires in COVID-19. The assay was immunoSEQ multiplex PCR, and TCRdb's table has in-frame clones only and misses some. There are approximately 290,000 clones in the sample; about 80% occur only once, and around a sixth lies in the top ten. The material sequenced was peripheral blood. The receptors derive from a person aged 70 to 85 with COVID-19, enrolled during active disease.

The V gene is TRBV19, the J gene TRBJ2-7, with 7 bases fitting TRBD2. CDR1 is LNHDA, CDR2 SQIVND, per germline (reference sequence). This CDR3 region has 13 residues. V shed 6 bases and J 3 bases; nucleotides not matched to a gene: 5. The CDR3 region has the DNA TGTGCCAGTAGCGGCGGGGGAGTCTACGAGCAGTACTTC. Its translation is CASSGGGVYEQYF. Full variable domain (remainder filled in from reference TRBV19 and TRBJ2-7): DGGITQSPKYLFRKEGQNVTLSCEQNLNHDAMYWYRQDPGQGLRLIYYSQIVNDFQKGDIAEGYSVSREKKESFPLTVTSAQKNPTAFYLCASSGGGVYEQYFGPGTRLTVT.

The chain employs TRBV3-1 (or the pseudogene TRBV3-2) and TRBJ2-1, with D perhaps TRBD2 (6 bases). V was clipped by 4 bases and J by 1 base, with 17 bases between them. Germline V lookup: CDR1 LGHDT, CDR2 YNNKEL (reference sequence). The CDR3 contains 17 residues. The CDR3, as DNA: TGTGCCAGCAGCCCTTCGGGGACTCGACATTCCTACAATGAGCAGTTCTTC. Its protein is CASSPSGTRHSYNEQFF.

The J gene is TRBJ2-7, the V gene TRBV4-3; 14 bases match TRBD2. The trim removed 4 bases at V and 4 bases at J, leaving 6 bases unmatched. Germline-derived CDR1 and CDR2 are LGHNA and YSLEER. The CDR3 runs 16 residues. In DNA form, the CDR3 reads TGCGCCAGCAGCCTCGGACTAGCGGGAGGTTTATACGAGCAGTACTTC. This gives the protein CASSLGLAGGLYEQYF.

This chain joins TRBV7-2 and TRBJ2-1, with 8 bases fitting TRBD1. Trimming at V came to 9 bases and at J to 9 bases, leaving 10 bases not matched to a gene. The CDR3 sequence is 13 residues long. The germline gives CDR1 SGHTA, CDR2 FQGNSA. CDR3 coding DNA: TGTGCCAGTTTAGGGGGACAGGCGTCTGAGCAGTTCTTC. It specifies CASLGGQASEQFF.

The chain links TRBV18 to TRBJ1-5, with D perhaps matching TRBD1 (5 bases). V was pared by 4 bases and J by 9 bases, with 16 bases between. This CDR3 has 14 amino acids. Per the germline V gene, CDR1 is KGHSH and CDR2 is LQKENI. The CDR3 DNA follows: TGTGCCAGCTCACAGTCCGGGGGGGAACGGCCCCAGCATTTT. It codes for CASSQSGGERPQHF.

This chain links TRBV5-5 with TRBJ1-4; D uncertain. Germline V gene sequence: CDR1 SGHKS, CDR2 YYEKEE (reference sequence). V was shortened by 3 bases and J by 5 bases, with 11 bases between the two germline ends. The CDR3 extends over 14 amino acids. The CDR3, as DNA: TGTGCCAGCAGCTCATCGGGTCAGAATGAAAAACTGTTTTTT. Encoded protein: CASSSSGQNEKLFF.

This chain links TRBV6-5 with TRBJ2-2; 7 nucleotides match TRBD1. V lost 5 bases and J lost 9; bases outside the gene matches: 3. There are 12 residues in the CDR3. Germline V gene sequence: CDR1 MNHEY, CDR2 SVGAGI. CDR3 sequence: CASSKQGRELFF. The CDR3 nucleotides read TGTGCCAGCAGTAAACAGGGGCGGGAGCTGTTTTTT.

The chain employs TRBV28 and TRBJ1-4, with TRBD1 matching over 9 bases. Germline CDR1 is MDHEN and CDR2 is SYDVKM. This CDR3 comprises 15 residues. V trimming: 5 bases; J trimming: 8 bases; junction bases outside the gene matches: 9. CDR3 DNA sequence: TGTGCCAGCAGTGTAAGGACAGGGGTAGGGGAAAAACTGTTTTTT. Its protein is CASSVRTGVGEKLFF.

The chain is built from TRBV4-1 and TRBJ1-3; 7 bases map to TRBD1. The CDR3 runs 18 residues. The germline V gene has CDR1 MGHRA and CDR2 YSYEKL. After removal of 0 bases from V and 5 bases from J, the junction contained 13 bases not matched to a gene. CDR3 amino acids: CASSQENPTGAFRNTIYF. As DNA, the CDR3 is TGCGCCAGCAGCCAAGAGAATCCCACAGGGGCATTTAGAAACACCATATATTTT.

The gene calls are TRBV7-3 and TRBJ2-1, with TRBD2 identical over 10 bases. CDR3 length: 15 amino acids. The trim removed 4 bases at V and 7 bases at J, leaving 7 bases unmatched. CDR1 is SGHTA and CDR2 is FQGTGA in the germline V gene. The CDR3 coding sequence is TGTGCCAGCAGCTCAAGCGGGAGGGCGAATAATGAGCAGTTCTTC. Translation: CASSSSGRANNEQFF.

The chain recombines TRBV24-1 with TRBJ2-7, with 9 bases matching TRBD1. The CDR3 runs to 16 residues. From germline, CDR1 is KGHDR and CDR2 SFDVKD. V shed 3 bases, J shed 1 base, and the junction held 6 bases outside the gene matches. This CDR3 is CATSDTTGTGSYEQYF. CDR3 nucleotides: TGTGCCACCAGTGATACCACCGGGACAGGGTCCTACGAGCAGTACTTC.

This chain uses TRBV7-9 with TRBJ2-1; D is unclear. The CDR3 runs 13 residues. Germline-derived CDR1 and CDR2 are SEHNR and FQNEAQ (reference sequence). The germline V and J ends were trimmed by 8 bases and 0 bases, with 8 bases remaining between them. CDR3 DNA: TGTGCCAGCTCAGAAAGCTCCTACAATGAGCAGTTCTTC. Its translation is CASSESSYNEQFF.

This chain links TRBV6-6 with TRBJ1-4; D perhaps matches TRBD1 (6 bases). This CDR3 is built from 16 residues. The V end was cut by 7 bases, the J end by 3 bases, with 18 bases between. In germline, CDR1 is MNHNY, CDR2 SVGAGI (reference sequence). The CDR3 DNA reads as TGTGCCAGCACTATAACAGGGAGAAGAGCTAATGAAAAACTGTTTTTT. This sequence encodes CASTITGRRANEKLFF.

This chain connects TRBV7-2 to TRBJ1-2, with 8 bases aligning to TRBD1. Per the germline V gene, CDR1 is SGHTA and CDR2 is FQGNSA. V was pared by 6 bases and J by 10 bases, with 10 bases of the junction left unmatched. The CDR3 extends over 13 amino acids. The CDR3: CASSTDRERVYTF. The CDR3 coding sequence is TGTGCCAGCAGTACGGACAGGGAGAGAGTCTACACCTTC.

The sample holds a few counts of this clone. Here the CDR3 DNA reads TGTGCCACCAGCAGACATAGTGAGCCCCAGCATTTT. This sequence encodes CATSRHSEPQHF. V and J are TRBV15 and TRBJ1-5; D gene unclear. Looked up from germline, CDR1 is LNHNV and CDR2 is YYDKDF (reference sequence). V lost 2 bases, J lost 8 bases, and 7 bases lay in between. The CDR3 consists of 12 residues.

The chain is built from TRBV30 and TRBJ2-3; possible D gene TRBD2, 5 bases. This CDR3 spans 14 amino acids. The V gene's germline CDR1 is GTSNPN and CDR2 SVGIG (reference sequence). The V and J ends lost 1 base and 6 bases respectively, with 14 bases between them. CDR3 sequence: CAWSGLAQRDTQYF. The CDR3 bases are TGTGCCTGGAGTGGGCTAGCCCAGAGGGATACGCAGTATTTT.

The rearrangement links TRBV18 to TRBJ2-3; tentatively, D is TRBD1 (6 bases). The V end lost 6 bases, the J end lost 2 bases, and 12 bases lay between the germline ends. The CDR3 is 14 residues long. Per the germline V gene, CDR1 is KGHSH and CDR2 is LQKENI. The CDR3 region is CASSTGHPTDTQYF. CDR3 sequence (DNA): TGTGCCAGCTCGACGGGACACCCCACAGATACGCAGTATTTT.

In its sample, this clone was seen a few times. The rearrangement joins TRBV6-1 to TRBJ2-3; D is uncertain. Trimming left V 5 bases short and J 6 bases short, with 15 bases between. This CDR3 contains 14 residues. Germline CDR1 and CDR2: MNHNS and SASEGT. Here the CDR3 DNA reads TGTGCCAGCAGTCGTGGAGAATGGTCGGATACGCAGTATTTT. It is translated as CASSRGEWSDTQYF.

The chain combines TRBV5-5 with TRBJ1-4; maybe TRBD1 (6 bases). From germline, CDR1 is SGHKS and CDR2 YYEKEE (reference sequence). This CDR3 is built from 16 residues. Trimming took off 0 bases at V and 7 bases at J, with 16 bases between the two ends. The CDR3 DNA reads TGTGCCAGCAGCTTGGAGGGTGTCAGGGGAACTGAAAAACTGTTTTTT. Translating gives CASSLEGVRGTEKLFF.

V and J are TRBV27 and TRBJ1-6, with D maybe TRBD1 (6 bases). This CDR3 has 13 residues. V lost 3 bases and J 11 bases, leaving 11 bases between the germline ends. Germline values: CDR1 MNHEY, CDR2 SMNVEV (reference sequence). The CDR3 coding sequence is TGTGCCAGCAGTTTGGGGGGGCGTCCACCCCTCCACTTT. Translated, it gives CASSLGGRPPLHF.

This clone showed up just a few times. V is TRBV5-5 and J is TRBJ2-1, with D unclear. From germline, CDR1 is SGHKS and CDR2 YYEKEE (reference sequence). V was cut by 1 base and J by 9 bases, with 5 bases left in between. The CDR3 has 11 residues. Here the CDR3 reads CASSLQAEQFF. Written as DNA, the CDR3 is TGTGCCAGCAGCTTGCAGGCTGAGCAGTTCTTC.

The rearrangement uses TRBV7-2 and TRBJ2-1, with TRBD2 matching 11 bases. The CDR3 consists of 16 residues. From germline, CDR1 is SGHTA and CDR2 FQGNSA. J lost 4 bases, V lost 6 bases, and 8 bases had no gene match. The chain's CDR3 is CASRISGGESYNEQFF. CDR3 sequence (DNA): TGTGCCAGCAGAATTAGCGGGGGGGAATCTTACAATGAGCAGTTCTTC.